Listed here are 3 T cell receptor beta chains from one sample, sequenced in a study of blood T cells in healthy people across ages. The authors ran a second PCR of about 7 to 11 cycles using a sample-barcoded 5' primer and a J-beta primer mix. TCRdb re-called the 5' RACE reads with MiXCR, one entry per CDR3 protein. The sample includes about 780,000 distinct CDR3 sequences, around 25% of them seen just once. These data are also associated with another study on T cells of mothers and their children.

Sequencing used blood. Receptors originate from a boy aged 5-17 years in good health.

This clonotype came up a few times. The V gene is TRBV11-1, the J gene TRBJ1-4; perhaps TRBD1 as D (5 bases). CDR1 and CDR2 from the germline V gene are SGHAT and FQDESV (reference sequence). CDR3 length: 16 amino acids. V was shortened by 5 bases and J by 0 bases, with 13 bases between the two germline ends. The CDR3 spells CASSNPRGTTNEKLFF. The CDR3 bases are TGTGCCAGCAGCAACCCCCGGGGGACAACTAATGAAAAACTGTTTTTT. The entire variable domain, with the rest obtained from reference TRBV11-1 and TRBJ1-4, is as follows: EAEVAQSPRYKITEKSQAVAFWCDPISGHATLYWYRQILGQGPELLVQFQDESVVDDSQLPKDRFSAERLKGVDSTLKIQPAELGDSAMYLCASSNPRGTTNEKLFFGSGTQLSVL.

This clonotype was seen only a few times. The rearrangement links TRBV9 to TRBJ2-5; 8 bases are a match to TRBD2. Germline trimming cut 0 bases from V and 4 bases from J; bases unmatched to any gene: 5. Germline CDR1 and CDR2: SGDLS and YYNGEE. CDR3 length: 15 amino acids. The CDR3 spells CASSVDGGATETQYF. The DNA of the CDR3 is TGTGCCAGCAGCGTAGACGGGGGGGCCACAGAGACCCAGTACTTC.

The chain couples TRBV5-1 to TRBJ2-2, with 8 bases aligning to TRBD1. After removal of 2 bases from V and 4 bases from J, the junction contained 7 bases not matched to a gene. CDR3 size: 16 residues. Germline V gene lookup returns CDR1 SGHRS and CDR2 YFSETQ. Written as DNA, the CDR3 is TGCGCCAGCAGCTTCACAGGGGGGCAAAGCACCGGGGAGCTGTTTTTT. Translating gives CASSFTGGQSTGELFF.